This T cell receptor beta chain originates from a study of metastatic and nonmetastatic thyroid tumors. Germline lookup yields CDR1 ENHRY and CDR2 SYGVKD. The CDR3 contains 16 residues. V shed 0 bases, J shed 3 bases, and the junction held 6 bases outside the gene matches. The table lists this clone with many counts. TCRdb re-clonotyped the PCR reads via MiXCR. The sample lists 20,000 to 25,000 clones; more than 14% were seen once. Nobody among the patients had been given any treatment before thyroid surgery. This clonotype was obtained from a female donor with papillary thyroid cancer or a benign thyroid nodule (not recorded which). Some clones in this sample may be carry-over from other donors' samples. The material sequenced was tumor tissue. The rearrangement links TRBV10-3 to TRBJ2-7; 9 bases line up with TRBD1. The CDR3 spells CAISESGTGLDYEQYF. The CDR3, as DNA: TGTGCCATCAGTGAGTCGGGGACAGGGCTCGACTACGAGCAGTACTTC.